Listed here are 24 T cell receptor beta chains from one sample, sequenced in a study of blood T cell repertoires in COVID-19. Using immunoSEQ multiplex PCR, the repertoire was profiled, and TCRdb retains in-frame clones only, with some absent. The sample lists around 100,000 clones; 91% were seen once. Sequencing was carried out using peripheral blood. The receptors shown here come from a human donor with active COVID-19. The donor label of this sample is uncertain.

This sequence joins TRBV6-1 and TRBJ2-5; maybe TRBD1 (7 bases). Germline V gives CDR1 MNHNS, CDR2 SASEGT. The CDR3 totals 16 residues. Trimming took 4 bases from V and 5 from J, leaving 20 bases between them. The CDR3 sequence is CASSANWDRGRETQYF. The CDR3 nucleotides are TGTGCCAGCAGTGCAAATTGGGACAGAGGGAGGGAGACCCAGTACTTC.

The rearrangement joins TRBV9 to TRBJ1-2; 11 bases are a match to TRBD1. V was pared by 3 bases and J by 4 bases, with 5 bases of the junction left unmatched. Germline-derived CDR1 and CDR2 are SGDLS and YYNGEE. This CDR3 has 15 amino acids. The CDR3: CASSDGTGGIYGYTF. CDR3 nucleotide sequence: TGTGCCAGCAGCGACGGGACAGGGGGAATCTATGGCTACACCTTC.

The chain joins TRBV9 to TRBJ1-5; unclear D gene. The CDR3 length is 14 residues. V was shortened by 3 bases and J by 5 bases, with 12 bases between the two germline ends. Germline V gene lookup returns CDR1 SGDLS and CDR2 YYNGEE. CDR3 DNA sequence: TGTGCCAGCAGCGCCGGGGAGGTGGATCAGCCCCAGCATTTT. Translation: CASSAGEVDQPQHF.

The V call is TRBV7-2, the J call TRBJ2-7, with TRBD2 matching 10 bases. The CDR3 length is 15 residues. Germline values: CDR1 SGHTA, CDR2 FQGNSA. Trimming cost V 5 bases and J 3 bases; bases outside gene matches: 7. CDR3 amino acids: CASSRTSGTIYEQYF. The CDR3 DNA follows: TGTGCCAGCAGCCGTACTAGCGGGACGATCTACGAGCAGTACTTC.

The gene calls are TRBV7-9 and TRBJ1-5, with D tentatively TRBD1 (6 bases). V lost 1 base and J lost 3, with 10 bases in between. The CDR3 totals 15 residues. The V gene's germline CDR1 is SEHNR and CDR2 FQNEAQ (reference sequence). The CDR3 DNA reads as TGTGCCAGCAGCTTAGGACAGGCGGACAATCAGCCCCAGCATTTT. This gives the protein CASSLGQADNQPQHF.

This sequence joins TRBV5-1 and TRBJ2-7; no firm D call. Germline V gene data show CDR1 as SGHRS and CDR2 as YFSETQ. There are 13 residues in the CDR3. Trimming cost V 4 bases and J 5 bases, with 13 bases left between them. The CDR3 sequence: CASSDTVGDEQYF. The CDR3 DNA reads as TGCGCCAGCAGCGACACTGTCGGTGACGAGCAGTACTTC. The full variable domain, completed using reference TRBV5-1 and TRBJ2-7, is KAGVTQTPRYLIKTRGQQVTLSCSPISGHRSVSWYQQTPGQGLQFLFEYFSETQRNKGNFPGRFSGRQFSNSRSEMNVSTLELGDSALYLCASSDTVGDEQYFGPGTRLTVT.

The V gene is TRBV7-3, the J gene TRBJ2-2, with a possible D match to TRBD2 (5 bases). CDR1 is SGHTA, CDR2 FQGTGA, per germline. The CDR3 is 13 amino acids. Trimming took off 3 bases at V and 7 bases at J, with 9 bases between the two ends. This CDR3 is CASSFVEGGELFF. In DNA, the CDR3 is TGTGCCAGCAGCTTTGTTGAGGGCGGGGAGCTGTTTTTT.

This clone was found once. CDR3 sequence reads: CAISEPGDYYTQYF. CDR3 DNA sequence: TGTGCCATCAGTGAACCCGGGGACTACTATACGCAGTATTTT. The chain combines TRBV10-3 with TRBJ2-3; 7 nucleotides align to TRBD2. Trimming removed 3 bases from V and 7 bases from J; junction bases left unmatched: 7. Germline loops: CDR1 ENHRY, CDR2 SYGVKD. This CDR3 has 14 amino acids.

This chain connects TRBV7-9 to TRBJ2-7, with D possibly matching TRBD1 (6 bases). V was trimmed by 6 bases and J by 0 bases, leaving 15 bases between them. The CDR3 extends over 15 amino acids. Germline-derived CDR1 and CDR2 are SEHNR and FQNEAQ (reference sequence). As DNA, the CDR3 is TGTGCCAGCAGACCCAGGGGACAAAGCTCCTACGAGCAGTACTTC. Its protein is CASRPRGQSSYEQYF.

This clone has only one observation. The V and J genes are TRBV5-1 and TRBJ2-5; weak D call: TRBD2 (5 bases). The CDR3 extends over 15 amino acids. CDR1 SGHRS and CDR2 YFSETQ come from the germline V gene. The V end lost 0 bases, the J end lost 5 bases, and 14 bases lay between the germline ends. This chain's CDR3 is CASSLELDEIETQYF. CDR3 sequence (DNA): TGCGCCAGCAGCTTGGAACTAGATGAAATTGAGACCCAGTACTTC.

This chain uses TRBV19 with TRBJ2-1; 13 positions agree with TRBD2. This CDR3 has 17 amino acids. Germline V gene lookup returns CDR1 LNHDA and CDR2 SQIVND (reference sequence). J was trimmed by 9 bases and V by 5 bases; bases with no gene match: 13. CDR3 sequence reads: CASSGWGTSGEEGEQFF. The CDR3 DNA is TGTGCCAGTAGTGGGTGGGGGACTAGCGGGGAGGAAGGTGAGCAGTTCTTC.

This clone was counted a single time. The rearrangement joins TRBV4-1 to TRBJ1-2, with 10 bases aligning to TRBD1. With 4 bases clipped from V and 13 bases from J, the junction kept 9 bases outside the gene matches. The length of the CDR3 is 13 residues. Germline V gene lookup returns CDR1 MGHRA and CDR2 YSYEKL. The CDR3 here is CASSPRQGALLTF. In nucleotides, the CDR3 is TGCGCCAGCAGCCCGCGACAGGGGGCCCTACTCACCTTC.

The chain links TRBV5-1 to TRBJ2-7; D is possibly TRBD1 (6 bases). CDR3 length: 14 amino acids. Germline values: CDR1 SGHRS, CDR2 YFSETQ. V dropped 1 base and J dropped 5 bases, with 13 bases sitting between them. CDR3 residues: CASSLSGALDEQYF. Here the CDR3 DNA reads TGCGCCAGCAGCTTGTCAGGGGCGCTTGACGAGCAGTACTTC.

The rearrangement links TRBV14 to TRBJ1-2; D gene unclear. Germline loops: CDR1 SGHDN, CDR2 FVKESK. This CDR3 contains 17 residues. The V gene lost 1 base and the J gene lost 2 bases, with 17 bases spanning the gap. CDR3 in DNA: TGTGCCAGCAGCCAAGGATTCCCAACGGGAAAGAACTATGGCTACACCTTC. This codes for CASSQGFPTGKNYGYTF.

This clone was seen only once. The chain has TRBV2 and TRBJ1-2, with D possibly TRBD1 on 6 matching bases. The CDR3 is made up of 17 amino acids. V lost 6 bases and J 8 bases, leaving 28 bases between the germline ends. Per germline, CDR1 SNHLY and CDR2 FYNNEI. As DNA, the CDR3 is TGTGCCAGCAGGCCCCAGAGAAGCAGGGGAGTAAGAGTGGGCTACACCTTC. It encodes CASRPQRSRGVRVGYTF.

This rearrangement joins TRBV11-3 to TRBJ2-5, with D uncertain. The CDR3 covers 14 residues. The V end lost 6 bases, the J end lost 4 bases, and 15 bases lay between the germline ends. The V gene's germline CDR1 is SGHNT and CDR2 YENEEA. This chain's CDR3 is CASSLTPSGETQYF. Here the CDR3 DNA reads TGTGCCAGCAGTTTGACCCCCTCAGGAGAGACCCAGTACTTC.

In its sample, this clone was seen a few times. V usage is TRBV7-9 and J usage is TRBJ2-7, with unresolved D. The CDR3 is made up of 12 amino acids. V lost 3 bases and J 6 bases, leaving 9 bases between the germline ends. CDR1 and CDR2 from the germline V gene are SEHNR and FQNEAQ (reference sequence). CDR3 sequence reads: CASSFDQFEQYF. The CDR3 DNA sequence: TGTGCCAGCAGCTTCGATCAGTTCGAGCAGTACTTC.

The CDR3 DNA is TGTGCCAGCAGCCCGGAGCAGTTTAACACCGGGGAGCTGTTTTTT. Its translation is CASSPEQFNTGELFF. J is TRBJ2-2 and V is TRBV9; D not resolved. The CDR3 contains 15 residues. Germline V gene data show CDR1 as SGDLS and CDR2 as YYNGEE. With 4 bases removed from V and 2 bases from J, the gap between germline ends came to 12 bases.

Here the CDR3 reads CASETSGAYEQYF. The CDR3, as DNA: TGTGCCAGCGAGACTAGCGGGGCCTACGAGCAGTACTTC. This sequence joins TRBV28 and TRBJ2-7; 11 bases are shared with TRBD2. CDR3 length equals 13 residues. The germline V gene encodes CDR1 MDHEN and CDR2 SYDVKM. The trim removed 8 bases at V and 2 bases at J, leaving 2 bases unmatched. The whole variable domain, filled in from reference TRBV28 and TRBJ2-7, reads DVKVTQSSRYLVKRTGEKVFLECVQDMDHENMFWYRQDPGLGLRLIYFSYDVKMKEKGDIPEGYSVSREKKERFSLILESASTNQTSMYLCASETSGAYEQYFGPGTRLTVT.

The V and J genes are TRBV28 and TRBJ1-1; 9 nucleotides line up with TRBD1. The CDR3 consists of 14 residues. The V and J ends lost 7 bases and 5 bases, in that order; junction bases with no gene match: 8. From germline, CDR1 is MDHEN and CDR2 SYDVKM. The DNA for the CDR3 is TGTGCCAGCATCTTATACAGGGGGCGGACTGAAGCTTTCTTT. Translated, it gives CASILYRGRTEAFF.

V is TRBV25-1 and J is TRBJ2-2; TRBD1 matches at 7 bases. J lost 0 bases, V lost 1 base, and 5 bases had no gene match. CDR1 and CDR2 (germline): MGHDK, SYGVNS. This CDR3 has 17 residues. CDR3 amino acids: CASSESRTGANTGELFF. DNA for the CDR3: TGTGCCAGCAGTGAATCCAGGACAGGCGCGAACACCGGGGAGCTGTTTTTT.

The table lists this clone with a few counts. The chain combines TRBV13 with TRBJ2-5, with a weak D call TRBD2 (7 bases). The CDR3 runs to 14 residues. CDR1 and CDR2 (germline): PRHDT, FYEKMQ (reference sequence). Trimming removed 5 bases from V and 5 bases from J, with 15 bases in between. CDR3 protein: CASSRAGALETQYF. The DNA of the CDR3 is TGTGCCAGCAGCCGGGCGGGGGCATTGGAGACCCAGTACTTC.

The V call is TRBV12-5, the J call TRBJ1-2; D possibly corresponds to TRBD1 (6 bases). Germline-derived CDR1 and CDR2 are LGHNT and FRNRAP. With 0 bases removed from V and 5 bases from J, the gap between germline ends came to 16 bases. The CDR3 covers 16 residues. As DNA, the CDR3 is TGTGCTAGTGGTTTGGTAACCCCGAGGACAGCATATGGCTACACCTTC. As protein: CASGLVTPRTAYGYTF.

The CDR3 DNA follows: TGTGCCAGCAGCTCCGGGCGTAGCGGGATTGTGGACGAGCAGTACTTC. Translation gives CASSSGRSGIVDEQYF. The chain combines TRBV13 with TRBJ2-7; TRBD2 aligns across 8 bases. This CDR3 has 16 amino acids. Germline values: CDR1 PRHDT, CDR2 FYEKMQ (reference sequence). The V gene end was trimmed by 4 bases and the J gene end by 5 bases; junction bases not matched to a gene: 13.